The entry below gives a single T cell receptor beta chain sequence along with its context. Its antigen is not yet known. No quality values exist for individual bases; no much larger clone is one base distant. Whole blood was collected in K2EDTA tubes by collaborating institutions according to the institutions' own protocols. For TCRbeta analysis, collaborator samples were shipped as frozen whole blood, as isolated PBMCs, or as DNA extracted from either sample type. This specimen comes from a study of blood T cell repertoires in COVID-19 (dated by TCRdb to the early 2020s). About the study as a whole: Samples covering the acute and convalescent phases of COVID-19 were provided by collaborators in the United States, Italy and Spain. The prospective study material was composed of cDNA or gDNA derived from T cells, B-cell-depleted T cells, or PBMCs. The dataset comprised deeply sampled blood TCRbeta repertoires from subjects exposed to, actively infected with, or recovered from COVID-19. The repertoires were released in a freely available public database intended as a resource for research on the immune response to SARS-CoV-2. Samples were obtained from the ongoing ImmuneRACE study (first 160 participants) and from roughly 1,300 subjects provided by 6 global collaborators. Nearly every sample came with metadata listing a de-identified subject ID, COVID-19 status, age in years and sex. Where available, HLA class I and class II types were taken from metadata supplied by the sample provider and were not determined by assay-based typing.

Overall results and qualifications from the work: Clinical and demographic metadata were provided uncurated, with the amount varying by source and participant.

TCRbeta CDR3 regions were amplified from genomic DNA by means of the immunoSEQ Assay, a bias-controlled multiplex PCR. As for the original processing: Nucleated cell counts per sample were estimated from amplification of reference gene primers within the assay. To quantify the absolute abundance of each unique TCRbeta CDR3 rearrangement, sequence reads were collapsed and filtered. For each sample, productive Simpson clonality was calculated as the square root of Simpson's diversity index over productive rearrangements. Imported from immuneACCESS, the table was reduced by TCRdb to in-frame sequences with V and J called. These copies leave out some clones; in studies compared against another copy, an unresolved V gene accounts for under half, and the cause of the remainder is not known. The DNA gave D and trimming, while V, J and clone size come from that table. Present in this sample are 80,000 or so clones, 81% of which were seen just once. The biggest ten clones account for 44% of the sample.

CDR1 and CDR2, per the germline V gene, are MGHDK and SYGVNS. Trimming takes 6 bases from V and 5 bases from J, and the germline ends sit 17 bases apart. Including the terminal cysteine and phenylalanine, the CDR3 comprises 14 residues. The CDR3 DNA has 42 bases and is translated from base 1. This sequence was found in a man at least 80 years old with acute or convalescent COVID-19. The sample consisted of peripheral blood. Recombination linked TRBV25-1 to TRBJ2-7; 6 matching bases give a weak D call of TRBD1. The CDR3 amino acid sequence is: CASRAQGPPNEQYF. The bases read TGTGCCAGCAGAGCCCAGGGGCCCCCCAACGAGCAGTACTTC.